This T cell receptor beta chain was observed in a study of T cell changes during pregnancy in multiple sclerosis. The table came from immunoSEQ multiplex PCR; TCRdb's copy has only in-frame clones and leaves some out. The table shows around 80,000 clones, with under 95% occurring only once. CDR3 length equals 15 residues. With 5 bases removed from V and 0 bases from J, the gap between germline ends came to 14 bases. The V gene's germline CDR1 is MNHEY and CDR2 SMNVEV (reference sequence). This chain joins TRBV27 and TRBJ2-7, with D maybe TRBD1 (6 bases). The source material was peripheral blood, sampled before pregnancy. The origin of this receptor is a female donor with multiple sclerosis, enrolled in a pregnancy study. This CDR3 reads CASSPPDRSSYEQYF. The CDR3 coding sequence is TGTGCCAGCAGTCCTCCTGACAGGAGCTCCTACGAGCAGTACTTC.